This T cell receptor (beta chain) emerged from a study of shared clonotypes between healthy human individuals. The germline CDR1 and CDR2 sequences are KGHSH and LQKENI. The germline V and J ends were trimmed by 2 bases and 2 bases, with 9 bases remaining between them. This CDR3 contains 14 residues. A remark on this clone: This same CDR3 is encoded by further DNA sequences in the sample.

TCRdb's table, derived via immunoSEQ multiplex PCR, lists solely in-frame clones and lacks some. Here the sample spans about 1 million clones, about 75% being singletons. V gene TRBV18 combines with J gene TRBJ1-2; the D gene is possibly TRBD1 (6 bases). The clonotype originates from a man between 18 and 35 years old in good health. The sequenced sample consisted of memory CD4+ T cells sorted from blood. Subset meaning: CD45RA-negative fraction. CDR3 nucleotide sequence: TGTGCCAGCTCACCAGAAACAGGGAACTATGGCTACACCTTC. It codes for CASSPETGNYGYTF.